These 20 T cell receptor beta chains originate from one sample sequenced in a study of T cells in Graves' hyperthyroidism and ophthalmopathy. TCR beta CDR3 regions were amplified from RNA. When the TCR CDR3 underwent first-round RT-PCR, the HTBI primer set was used. TCRdb re-derived calls from the multiplex PCR reads in MiXCR, one entry per CDR3 protein. Among about 560,000 distinct CDR3 sequences listed, about a sixth were seen once. Sequenced material: blood. Receptors were obtained from a woman under 30 with Graves' hyperthyroidism.

This clonotype was counted between two and nine times. V is TRBV3-1 and J is TRBJ1-1, with TRBD1 matching 7 bases. CDR1 LGHDT and CDR2 YNNKEL come from the germline V gene (reference sequence). The CDR3 consists of 12 residues. V shed 8 bases and J 5 bases; nucleotides not matched to a gene: 5. CDR3 residues: CASDREGTEAFF. The CDR3 DNA reads TGTGCCAGCGACAGGGAGGGAACTGAAGCTTTCTTT. Full variable domain (rest looked up from reference TRBV3-1 and TRBJ1-1): DTAVSQTPKYLVTQMGNDKSIKCEQNLGHDTMYWYKQDSKKFLKIMFSYNNKELIINETVPNRFSPKSPDKAHLNLHINSLELGDSAVYFCASDREGTEAFFGQGTRLTVV.

This clonotype was observed a few times. The V and J genes are TRBV12-3 or TRBV12-4 and TRBJ1-1; no definite D call. The CDR3 extends over 14 amino acids. Trimming took off 2 bases at V and 1 base at J, with 8 bases between the two ends. CDR3 DNA: TGTGCCAGCAGTTTAAAGCTGGGGAACACTGAAGCTTTCTTT. Translated, it gives CASSLKLGNTEAFF.

V is TRBV15 and J is TRBJ2-1; 12 nucleotides match TRBD2. CDR1 and CDR2 (germline): LNHNV, YYDKDF (reference sequence). CDR3 length: 16 residues. The J segment lost 8 bases and the V segment lost 4 bases, leaving 9 bases of the junction unmatched. DNA for the CDR3: TGTGCCACCAGCACGGGACTAGCGGGTTATAATGATGAGCAGTTCTTC. It specifies CATSTGLAGYNDEQFF.

In this sample, this clonotype turned up a few times. The V call is TRBV6-2 or TRBV6-3, the J call TRBJ2-4, with no clear D. Trimming left V 2 bases short and J 3 bases short, with 11 bases between. In germline, CDR1 is MNHEY, CDR2 SVGEGT. This CDR3 region has 15 residues. The CDR3 sequence: CASSYVGNGKNIQYF. The CDR3 coding sequence is TGTGCCAGCAGTTACGTAGGGAACGGCAAAAACATTCAGTACTTC.

This clonotype was recorded at least ten times. The rearrangement links TRBV7-9 to TRBJ2-1; 14 positions match TRBD2. The CDR3 length is 14 residues. Germline V lookup: CDR1 SEHNR, CDR2 FQNEAQ (reference sequence). J lost 7 bases, V lost 10 bases, and 6 bases had no gene match. CDR3 DNA sequence: TGTGCCACCGCCGGGACTAGCGGGAGAAATGAGCAGTTCTTC. Residues: CATAGTSGRNEQFF.

This clonotype was found a few times. The chain combines TRBV5-1 with TRBJ2-2; TRBD2 aligns across 8 bases. The germline gives CDR1 SGHRS, CDR2 YFSETQ. This CDR3 has 16 residues. J was trimmed by 4 bases and V by 2 bases; bases with no gene match: 7. The CDR3 nucleotides are TGCGCCAGCAGCTTCCTTAGCGGGAATCCCACCGGGGAGCTGTTTTTT. Translation gives CASSFLSGNPTGELFF.

This clonotype was observed at least ten times. The gene calls are TRBV20-1 and TRBJ2-3, with D unresolved. V was shortened by 5 bases and J by 4 bases, with 16 bases between the two germline ends. The CDR3 has 14 amino acids. Germline V lookup: CDR1 DFQATT, CDR2 SNEGSKA (reference sequence). This chain's CDR3 is CSALLLGRADTQYF. CDR3 sequence (DNA): TGCAGTGCTTTGCTCCTAGGTCGGGCAGATACGCAGTATTTT.

As for this clonotype: This sequence may be a read error, since a much larger clone differs from it by one base. This rearrangement joins TRBV12-3 or TRBV12-4 to TRBJ1-2; D is possibly TRBD1 (6 bases). The CDR3 length is 13 residues. In DNA, the CDR3 is TGTACCAGCAGTTCACAGGGTACCTATGGCTACACCTTC. It encodes CTSSSQGTYGYTF.

This clonotype has more than one count but fewer than ten. The V gene is TRBV24-1, the J gene TRBJ2-7, with TRBD1 as a possible D gene (5 bases). The germline V gene encodes CDR1 KGHDR and CDR2 SFDVKD. The CDR3 sequence is 15 residues long. V shed 2 bases and J shed 5 bases, with 15 bases lying between them. CDR3 nucleotide sequence: TGTGCCACCAGTGATTCCACTGATACAGGCCACGAGCAGTACTTC. Protein sequence: CATSDSTDTGHEQYF.

This clonotype showed up just a few times. The chain carries TRBV13 and TRBJ2-7, with D possibly matching TRBD2 (6 bases). Trimming took off 5 bases at V and 3 bases at J, with 17 bases between the two ends. The CDR3 is 15 residues long. The germline V gene has CDR1 PRHDT and CDR2 FYEKMQ (reference sequence). The CDR3 loop is CASSHGTRANYEQYF. The CDR3, as DNA: TGTGCCAGCAGCCACGGGACTCGAGCTAACTACGAGCAGTACTTC.

This clonotype was counted only a few times. The J gene is TRBJ1-2, the V gene TRBV5-1; TRBD1 is a possible D gene (5 bases). CDR1 SGHRS and CDR2 YFSETQ come from the germline V gene. The CDR3 runs 15 residues. Trimming took off 0 bases at V and 7 bases at J, with 16 bases between the two ends. CDR3 DNA: TGCGCCAGCAGCTTGGACGACAGAATTCCATCTGGCTACACCTTC. Residues: CASSLDDRIPSGYTF.

This clonotype was detected only a few times. The rearrangement uses TRBV28 and TRBJ1-4; 8 positions agree with TRBD1. With 3 bases clipped from V and 4 bases from J, the junction kept 7 bases outside the gene matches. The CDR3 is 16 residues long. CDR1 is MDHEN and CDR2 is SYDVKM in the germline V gene. In DNA form, the CDR3 reads TGTGCCAGCAGTTTCGTACAGGGGGAAAGTAATGAAAAACTGTTTTTT. Protein sequence: CASSFVQGESNEKLFF.

This clonotype was detected only a few times. The chain joins TRBV19 to TRBJ1-1; 8 bases are a match to TRBD1. Germline V gene data show CDR1 as LNHDA and CDR2 as SQIVND (reference sequence). V shed 4 bases, J shed 4 bases, and the junction held 5 bases outside the gene matches. The CDR3 runs to 14 residues. Written as DNA, the CDR3 is TGTGCCAGTAGTACCCCGGGACAGGTCACTGAAGCTTTCTTT. As protein: CASSTPGQVTEAFF.

This clonotype was observed at least ten times. The CDR3 DNA reads as TGTGCCAGCAGAAACCCCGGGACACGACCCTATGGCTACACCTTC. This gives the protein CASRNPGTRPYGYTF. The chain uses TRBV6-1 and TRBJ1-2; TRBD1 is a possible D gene (6 bases). V gave up 6 bases and J gave up 4 bases, with 18 bases separating them. In germline, CDR1 is MNHNS, CDR2 SASEGT. The CDR3 has 15 amino acids.

This clonotype was found many times. J is TRBJ1-5 and V is TRBV12-3 or TRBV12-4; no firm D call. With 8 bases removed from V and 1 base from J, the gap between germline ends came to 6 bases. This CDR3 has 12 amino acids. The CDR3 loop reads CASRQSNQPQHF. CDR3 DNA sequence: TGTGCCAGCCGGCAGAGCAATCAGCCCCAGCATTTT.

This clonotype was counted at least ten times. The chain links TRBV20-1 to TRBJ1-5, with a possible D match to TRBD1 (6 bases). The length of the CDR3 is 14 residues. V was shortened by 2 bases and J by 3 bases, with 11 bases between the two germline ends. CDR1 and CDR2 from the germline V gene are DFQATT and SNEGSKA (reference sequence). The chain's CDR3 is CSARNRVINQPQHF. The CDR3 region has the DNA TGCAGTGCTAGAAACAGGGTTATCAATCAGCCCCAGCATTTT.

The J gene is TRBJ1-1, the V gene TRBV29-1, with unresolved D. The CDR3 is 11 amino acids. Trimming pared 4 bases from V and 3 bases from J, leaving 6 bases between. Germline loops: CDR1 SQVTM, CDR2 ANQGSEA. In DNA, the CDR3 is TGCAGCGTTGTGATTTACACTGAAGCTTTCTTT. Encoded protein: CSVVIYTEAFF.

This clonotype was seen many times. The chain couples TRBV2 to TRBJ1-1; D is unclear. This CDR3 comprises 15 residues. Germline values: CDR1 SNHLY, CDR2 FYNNEI. V was clipped by 4 bases and J by 0 bases, with 12 bases between them. In DNA form, the CDR3 reads TGTGCCAGCAGTGTAGGCAAGGGCTTGAACACTGAAGCTTTCTTT. As protein: CASSVGKGLNTEAFF.

The sample holds one count of this clonotype. The chain has TRBV6-1 and TRBJ2-1, with TRBD1 identical over 8 bases. The CDR3 runs 13 residues. CDR1 is MNHNS and CDR2 is SASEGT in the germline V gene. V shed 6 bases, J shed 9 bases, and the junction held 7 bases outside the gene matches. CDR3 sequence reads: CASRGTGQGEQFF. DNA of the CDR3: TGTGCCAGCAGGGGGACAGGCCAGGGTGAGCAGTTCTTC.

This clonotype was seen a few times. The V call is TRBV10-1, the J call TRBJ2-3; 11 positions match TRBD2. The CDR3 totals 14 residues. The germline V gene encodes CDR1 WNHNN and CDR2 SYGVQD (reference sequence). V was clipped by 4 bases and J by 8 bases; unmatched bases: 5. CDR3 protein: CASSGGLAGGTQYF. CDR3 DNA: TGCGCCAGCAGTGGGGGCCTAGCGGGAGGTACGCAGTATTTT.